This TCR beta chain was identified during a study of shared clonotypes between healthy human individuals (dated by TCRdb to the early 2020s). At the level of the whole study: Two women and three men aged 18 to 49 years were included in the cohort. To increase sequencing depth and limit assay-specific biases, TCR repertoire library preparation and sequencing were carried out by different laboratories using diverse techniques. Between about 0.94 and 8.9 billion PBMCs per donor were obtained by leukapheresis. Blood TCR repertoires of 5 or 6 healthy adults were deeply sequenced to estimate repertoire size and the extent of clonotype sharing between individuals. Per donor, three plates each were used for CD4 naive and CD4 memory, two for CD8 naive, and one for CD8 memory. Study-wide findings and limitations: Based on pairwise subsampling, the degree of clonotype sharing among donors was expected to be affected by sequencing depth. About 4.5% of naive CD4, 3.5% of naive CD8, around 2.3% of memory CD4, and 0.35% to 0.4% of memory CD8 clonotypes were shared across four donors. Clonotypes shared by all four sorted-subset donors showed higher generation probabilities than non-shared clonotypes. Larger estimated clonotype richness was generally found for naive subsets than for memory subsets. The small number of donors limited the genetic and exposure-history diversity represented. Sampling was restricted to blood, and TCR repertoires in tissues likely differ from the TCR repertoires found in blood. Rarefaction of sorted-subset datasets indicated incomplete sequencing despite the large sequencing depth.

Healthy HIV-negative adults with no recently reported acute infections or vaccinations were included as donors. Every donor was a Caucasian adult living in Nashville, Tennessee, USA. Magnetic negative selection was used to enrich CD4+ T cells, after which naive cells were positively selected on CD45RA and the negative fraction became the memory subset. After blood collection by leukapheresis, PBMCs were isolated using Ficoll-Histopaque density gradient centrifugation and then cryopreserved in the vapor phase of liquid nitrogen. Analytical flow cytometry was used to check the purity and quantity of every magnetically sorted T cell population. Genomic DNA was isolated from every sorted fraction and measured by UV absorbance on a Nanodrop 2000c. This clone was seen a few times. Its antigen is unknown. The sample holds no much larger clone one base away, and base qualities are not on file. Inclusive of the bounding cysteine and phenylalanine, the CDR3 is 13 residues long. CDR3 DNA only is kept here, 39 bases in frame from base 1. Trimming removed 6 bases from V and 7 bases from J, leaving 10 bases between the germline ends. CDR1 and CDR2, looked up from the germline V gene, are WSHSY and SAAADI.

Using the deep immunoSEQ assay, TCR CDR3 regions were amplified from genomic DNA by multiplex PCR. Extracted genomic DNA from each cell subset was distributed evenly across all wells of several immunoSEQ 96-well plates, and each plate was treated as a replicate. For sorted subsets, 150 to 200 ng genomic DNA, equal to 30,000 or so T cell genomes, was loaded into each replicate PCR. The purified libraries were quantified using a Qubit 3.0 fluorometer, sized with a Bioanalyzer 2100, and then quantified again using the KAPA Library Quantification kit. Every immunoSEQ 96-well plate was sequenced on a dedicated single-read 150-cycle Illumina NextSeq 550 flow cell. As for the authors' bioinformatics: Because only junctional sequences without quality scores were contained in the immunoSEQ output, filtering matching that applied to full-length reads could not be performed. To assign V/J genes and CDR3, sequences were annotated against IMGT germline references using PyIR, a Python wrapper for IgBLAST v1.9. Reads were removed for weak V/J assignments (E-value above 1e-6), missing CDR3, stop codons, out-of-frame junctions, or ambiguous translated residues. V3J clonotypes were defined as sequences sharing an identical inferred V gene, J gene, and CDR3 amino acid sequence. Percentage overlap between repertoires was computed as shared unique clonotypes divided by the size of the smaller repertoire. Richness of each repertoire was evaluated using RTK rarefaction, the Chao1 estimator, and Recon v2.1 estimates of unobserved clonotypes. Generation probabilities were computed with OLGA for all TCRbeta clonotypes obtained by the gDNA method from a handful of donors. This immuneACCESS table, as held by TCRdb, lists in-frame sequences with V and J called but not all clones. Of the missing ones, under half trace to an unresolved V gene in checked studies; the others have no known cause. V and J calls and clone size come straight from that table; D and trimming were deduced from the DNA. The sample profile shows about 1 million clones; around 76% of them were found once. In total, the top ten clones hold 1.4% of the sample.

The sample comprised memory CD4+ T cells sorted from blood. This specimen's cell subset or site label, per the study, means: CD45RA-negative fraction. The sequence is built from TRBV10-2 and TRBJ1-6, with TRBD1 as a weak D call on 6 bases. The TCR comes from a man younger than 30 in good health. The CDR3 reads CASSLGQNSPLHF. DNA sequence: TGCGCCAGCAGCCTAGGACAGAATTCACCCCTCCACTTT.